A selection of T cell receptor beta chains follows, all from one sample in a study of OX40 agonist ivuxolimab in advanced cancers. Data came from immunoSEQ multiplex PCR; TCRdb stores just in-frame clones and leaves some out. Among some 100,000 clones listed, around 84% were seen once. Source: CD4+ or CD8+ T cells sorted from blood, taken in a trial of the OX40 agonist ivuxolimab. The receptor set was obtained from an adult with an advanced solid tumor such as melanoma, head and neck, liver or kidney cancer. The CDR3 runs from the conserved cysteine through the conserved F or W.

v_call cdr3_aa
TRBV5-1 CASSLRAAQGYEQYF
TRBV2 CASRMGQTFYEQYF
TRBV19 CASSIATGTLNYGYTF
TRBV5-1 CASTMEPSSYEQYF
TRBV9 CASQRGLQETQYF
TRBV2 CASSGPGETQYF
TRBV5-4 CASSPWTGDYEQYF
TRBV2 CASMLAVYEQYF
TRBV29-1 CSVGTSGSFTDTQYF
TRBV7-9 CASSLTLEQYF
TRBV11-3 CASSLWMSSYEQYF
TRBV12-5 CASGRTGQAETQYF
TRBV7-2 CASSPRGPSTDTQYF
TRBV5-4 CASSFGDRDQPQHF
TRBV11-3 CASSLASGTAYGYTF
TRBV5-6 CASSLLRNLREVNIQYF
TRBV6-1 CASQGNEKLFF
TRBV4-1 CASSQEGVRGRGKYEQYF
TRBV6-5 CASNSRGGNEQFF
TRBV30 CAWCSGGGAGEQYF
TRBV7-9 CASSLNWDAAYEQYF
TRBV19 CASSQLAGARNEQFF
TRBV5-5 CASSPGQMRNYGYTF
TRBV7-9 CASSSRLAGSSYNEQFF
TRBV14 CASSPNRGPYEQYF
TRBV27 CASSFRDENTEAFF
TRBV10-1 CASSQGLAGDEQYF
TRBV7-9 CASSADWGSTDTQYF
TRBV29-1 CSVGRGDSNQPQHF
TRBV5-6 CASSFVTSLAGSTDTQYF
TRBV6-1 CASSEQSYEQYF
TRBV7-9 CASSSLGSNSSPLHF
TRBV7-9 CASKGTDTGELFF
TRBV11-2 CADQGGSRNEQFF
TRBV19 CASSITGYSQPQHF
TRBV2 CASSEGRAQGYTF
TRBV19 CASRSTGEGPYGYTF
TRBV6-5 CASNSPLQGELFF
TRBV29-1 CSVGHTNTGELFF
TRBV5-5 CASSLAASAIRDYEQYF
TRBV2 CASKRESGSSYEQYF
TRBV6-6 CASSYSGTGNGQYF
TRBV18 CASSPPGNTGELFF
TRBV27 CASSTNADNEQFF
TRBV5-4 CASSLGSGENYEQYF
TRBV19 CASTLNAGPNQPQHF
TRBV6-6 CASSYSGLEGYEQYF
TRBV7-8 CASSFGQGSLQAANYGYTF
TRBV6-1 CASSHSGQETQYF
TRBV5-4 CASSLDGSVYEQYF
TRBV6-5 CASSLRTAGTDTQYF